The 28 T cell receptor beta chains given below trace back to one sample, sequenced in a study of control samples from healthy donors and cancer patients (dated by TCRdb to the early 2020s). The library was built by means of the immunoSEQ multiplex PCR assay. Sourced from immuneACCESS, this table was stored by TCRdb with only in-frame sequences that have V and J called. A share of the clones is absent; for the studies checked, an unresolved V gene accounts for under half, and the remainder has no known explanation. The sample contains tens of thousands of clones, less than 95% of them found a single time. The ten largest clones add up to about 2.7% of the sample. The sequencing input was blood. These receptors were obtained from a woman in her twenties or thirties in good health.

CDR3 in DNA: TGTGCCAGCAGTGAGCGACAGCTTACCCGCCACGTCCTGACTTTC. Protein: CASSERQLTRHVLTF. The V call is TRBV6-1, the J call TRBJ2-6; TRBD1 is a possible D gene (5 bases). Germline CDR1 and CDR2: MNHNS and SASEGT. The CDR3 has 15 residues. Trimming pared 3 bases from V and 11 bases from J, leaving 17 bases between.

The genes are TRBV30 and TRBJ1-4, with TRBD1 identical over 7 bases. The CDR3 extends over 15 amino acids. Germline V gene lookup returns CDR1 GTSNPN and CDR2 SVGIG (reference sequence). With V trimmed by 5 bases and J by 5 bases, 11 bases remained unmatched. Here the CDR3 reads CAWAGADRRNEKLFF. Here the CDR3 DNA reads TGTGCCTGGGCCGGGGCGGACAGGAGGAATGAAAAACTGTTTTTT.

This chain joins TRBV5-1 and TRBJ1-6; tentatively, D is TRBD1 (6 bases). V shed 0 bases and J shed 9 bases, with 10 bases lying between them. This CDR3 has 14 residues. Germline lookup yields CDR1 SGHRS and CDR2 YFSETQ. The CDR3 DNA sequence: TGCGCCAGCAGCTTGGACAGGGAGGGTTCACCCCTCCACTTT. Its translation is CASSLDREGSPLHF.

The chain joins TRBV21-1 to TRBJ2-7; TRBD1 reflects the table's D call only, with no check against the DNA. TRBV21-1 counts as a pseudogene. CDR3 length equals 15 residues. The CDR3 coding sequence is TGTGCCAGCAGCAATAAAAGGGGACAGGGGTACGAGCAGTACGTC. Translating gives CASSNKRGQGYEQYV.

CDR3 residues: CASSEATLVYGYTF. The CDR3 bases are TGTGCCAGCAGTGAAGCGACACTTGTCTATGGCTACACCTTC. The V call is TRBV6-1, the J call TRBJ1-2; the D is unclear. CDR3 size: 14 residues. The germline gives CDR1 MNHNS, CDR2 SASEGT. Trimming took off 0 bases at V and 4 bases at J, with 9 bases between the two ends.

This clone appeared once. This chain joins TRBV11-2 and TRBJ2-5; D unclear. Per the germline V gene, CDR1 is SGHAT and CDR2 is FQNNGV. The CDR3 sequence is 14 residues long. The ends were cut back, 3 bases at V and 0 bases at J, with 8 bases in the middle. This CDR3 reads CASSLGLYQETQYF. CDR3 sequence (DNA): TGTGCCAGCAGCTTGGGCTTATACCAAGAGACCCAGTACTTC.

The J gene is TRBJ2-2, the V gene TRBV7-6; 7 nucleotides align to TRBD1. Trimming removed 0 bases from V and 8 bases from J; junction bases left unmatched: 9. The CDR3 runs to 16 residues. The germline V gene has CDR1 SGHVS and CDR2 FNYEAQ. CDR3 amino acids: CASSLAPGTVGGELFF. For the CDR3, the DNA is TGTGCCAGCAGCTTAGCGCCCGGGACAGTCGGGGGGGAGCTGTTTTTT.

The CDR3 region is CASSEYGTGVNTEAFF. The DNA of the CDR3 is TGTGCCAGCAGTGAATACGGGACCGGGGTGAACACTGAAGCTTTCTTT. The V gene is TRBV2, the J gene TRBJ1-1, with D possibly matching TRBD1 (5 bases). Trimming left V 2 bases short and J 0 bases short, with 13 bases between. Germline V gives CDR1 SNHLY, CDR2 FYNNEI. The CDR3 has 16 residues. Variable domain in full (rest from reference TRBV2 and TRBJ1-1): EPEVTQTPSHQVTQMGQEVILRCVPISNHLYFYWYRQILGQKVEFLVSFYNNEISEKSEIFDDQFSVERPDGSNFTLKIRSTKLEDSAMYFCASSEYGTGVNTEAFFGQGTRLTVV.

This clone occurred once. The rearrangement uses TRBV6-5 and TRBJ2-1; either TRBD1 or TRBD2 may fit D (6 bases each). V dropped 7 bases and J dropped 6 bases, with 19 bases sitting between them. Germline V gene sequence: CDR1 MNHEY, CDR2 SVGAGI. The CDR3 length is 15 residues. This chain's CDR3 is CASTEGGSGANEQFF. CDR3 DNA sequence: TGTGCCAGCACCGAAGGGGGTTCGGGGGCCAATGAGCAGTTCTTC.

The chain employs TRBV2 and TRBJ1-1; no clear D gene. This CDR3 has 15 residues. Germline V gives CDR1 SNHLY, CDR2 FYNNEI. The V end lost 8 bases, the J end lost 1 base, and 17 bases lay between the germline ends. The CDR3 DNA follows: TGTGCCAGCCGGCTAAGACTCACCGAGAACACTGAAGCTTTCTTT. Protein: CASRLRLTENTEAFF.

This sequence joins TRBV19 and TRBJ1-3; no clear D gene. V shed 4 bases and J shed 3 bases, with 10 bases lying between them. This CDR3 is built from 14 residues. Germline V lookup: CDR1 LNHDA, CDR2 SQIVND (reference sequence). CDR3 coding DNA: TGTGCCAGTAGTAGCCCAAGGGATGGAAACACCATATATTTT. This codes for CASSSPRDGNTIYF.

The CDR3 region has the DNA TGTGCCAGCAGTGCAATGAGCGGCTACACCTTC. It is translated as CASSAMSGYTF. The chain employs TRBV6-2 or TRBV6-3 and TRBJ1-2, with D unresolved. CDR1 MNHEY and CDR2 SVGEGT come from the germline V gene. The V gene lost 5 bases and the J gene lost 8 bases, with 9 bases spanning the gap. The CDR3 spans 11 residues.

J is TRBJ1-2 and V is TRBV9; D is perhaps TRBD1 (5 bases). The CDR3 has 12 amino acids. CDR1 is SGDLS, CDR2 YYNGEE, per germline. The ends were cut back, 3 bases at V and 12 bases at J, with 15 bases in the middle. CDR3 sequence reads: CASSATGTENTF. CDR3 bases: TGTGCCAGCAGCGCAACCGGGACTGAGAACACCTTC.

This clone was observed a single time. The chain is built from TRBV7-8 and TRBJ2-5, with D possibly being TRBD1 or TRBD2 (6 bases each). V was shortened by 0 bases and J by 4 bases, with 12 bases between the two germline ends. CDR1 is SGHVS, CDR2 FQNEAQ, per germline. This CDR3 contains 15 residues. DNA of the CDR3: TGTGCCAGCAGCTTAGCGCTGTGGGGGGCAGAGACCCAGTACTTC. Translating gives CASSLALWGAETQYF.

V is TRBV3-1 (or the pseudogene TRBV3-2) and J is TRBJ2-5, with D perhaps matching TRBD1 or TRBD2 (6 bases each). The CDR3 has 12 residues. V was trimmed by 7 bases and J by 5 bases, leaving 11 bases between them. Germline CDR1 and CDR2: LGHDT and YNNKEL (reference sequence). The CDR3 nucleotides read TGTGCCAGCAAAAAAGGGGGGGAGACCCAGTACTTC. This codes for CASKKGGETQYF.

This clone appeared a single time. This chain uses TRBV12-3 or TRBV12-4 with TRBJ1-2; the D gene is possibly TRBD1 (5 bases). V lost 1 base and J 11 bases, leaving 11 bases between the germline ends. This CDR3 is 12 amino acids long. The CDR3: CASSLEEGKYTF. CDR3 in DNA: TGTGCCAGCAGTTTAGAGGAGGGGAAATACACCTTC.

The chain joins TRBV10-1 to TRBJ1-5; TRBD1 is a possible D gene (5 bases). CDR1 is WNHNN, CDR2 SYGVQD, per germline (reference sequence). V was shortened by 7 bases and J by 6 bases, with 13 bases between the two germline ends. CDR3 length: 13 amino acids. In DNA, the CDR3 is TGCGCCAGCATTATTCGGGGGAGTCAGCCCCAGCATTTT. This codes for CASIIRGSQPQHF.

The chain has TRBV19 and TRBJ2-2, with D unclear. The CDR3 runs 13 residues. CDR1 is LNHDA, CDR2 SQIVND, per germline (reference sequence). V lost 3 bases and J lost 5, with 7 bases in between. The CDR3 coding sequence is TGTGCCAGTAGTATTGGGGTAACCGGGGAGCTGTTTTTT. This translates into CASSIGVTGELFF.

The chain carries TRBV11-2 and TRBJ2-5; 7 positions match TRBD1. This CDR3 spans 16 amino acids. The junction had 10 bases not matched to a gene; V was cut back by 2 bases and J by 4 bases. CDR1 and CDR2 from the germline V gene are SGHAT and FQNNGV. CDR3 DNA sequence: TGTGCCAGCAGCTTAAGGTCCTGGGACAGTCTAGAGACCCAGTACTTC. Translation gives CASSLRSWDSLETQYF.

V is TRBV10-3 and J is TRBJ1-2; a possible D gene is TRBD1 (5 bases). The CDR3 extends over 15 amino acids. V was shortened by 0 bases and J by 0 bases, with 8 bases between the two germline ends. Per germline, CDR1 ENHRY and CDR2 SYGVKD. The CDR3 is CAISESVGPNYGYTF. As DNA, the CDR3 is TGTGCCATCAGTGAGTCCGTGGGGCCTAACTATGGCTACACCTTC.

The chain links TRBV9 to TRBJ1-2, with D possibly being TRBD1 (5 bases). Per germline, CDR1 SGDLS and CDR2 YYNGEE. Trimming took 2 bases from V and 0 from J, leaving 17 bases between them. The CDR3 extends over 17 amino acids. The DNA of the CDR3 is TGTGCCAGCAGCGTTAGTTTCACGGGGGGAGCTAACTATGGCTACACCTTC. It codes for CASSVSFTGGANYGYTF.

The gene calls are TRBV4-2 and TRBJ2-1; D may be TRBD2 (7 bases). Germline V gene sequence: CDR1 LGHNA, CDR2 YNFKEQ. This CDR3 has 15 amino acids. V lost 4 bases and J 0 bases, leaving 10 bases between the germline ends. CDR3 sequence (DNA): TGTGCCAGCAGCCCTGCGGGGGCCTCCTACAATGAGCAGTTCTTC. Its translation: CASSPAGASYNEQFF.

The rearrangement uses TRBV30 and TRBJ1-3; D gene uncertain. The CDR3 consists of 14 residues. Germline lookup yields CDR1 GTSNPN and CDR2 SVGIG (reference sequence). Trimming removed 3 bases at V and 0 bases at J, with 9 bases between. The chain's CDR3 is CAWSRWSSGNTIYF. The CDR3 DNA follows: TGTGCCTGGAGCCGGTGGAGCTCTGGAAACACCATATATTTT.

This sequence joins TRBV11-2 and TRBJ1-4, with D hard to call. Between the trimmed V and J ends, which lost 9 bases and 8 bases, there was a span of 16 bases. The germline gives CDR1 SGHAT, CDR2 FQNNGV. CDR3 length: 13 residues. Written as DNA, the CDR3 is TGTGCCAGTCGGGCCTCAAACGAGGAAAAACTGTTTTTT. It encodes CASRASNEEKLFF. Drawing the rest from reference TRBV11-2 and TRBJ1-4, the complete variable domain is EAGVAQSPRYKIIEKRQSVAFWCNPISGHATLYWYQQILGQGPKLLIQFQNNGVVDDSQLPKDRFSAERLKGVDSTLKIQPAKLEDSAVYLCASRASNEEKLFFGSGTQLSVL.

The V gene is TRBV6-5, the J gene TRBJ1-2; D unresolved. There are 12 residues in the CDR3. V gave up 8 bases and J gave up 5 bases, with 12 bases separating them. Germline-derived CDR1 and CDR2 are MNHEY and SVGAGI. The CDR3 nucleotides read TGTGCCAGCGGGGAGGGCAGGTATGGCTACACCTTC. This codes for CASGEGRYGYTF.

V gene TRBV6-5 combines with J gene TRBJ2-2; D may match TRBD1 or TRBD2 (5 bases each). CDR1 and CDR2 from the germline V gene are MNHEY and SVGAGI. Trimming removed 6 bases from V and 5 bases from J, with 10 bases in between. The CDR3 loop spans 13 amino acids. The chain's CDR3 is CASRPEGTGELFF. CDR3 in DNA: TGTGCCAGCAGACCCGAGGGGACCGGGGAGCTGTTTTTT.

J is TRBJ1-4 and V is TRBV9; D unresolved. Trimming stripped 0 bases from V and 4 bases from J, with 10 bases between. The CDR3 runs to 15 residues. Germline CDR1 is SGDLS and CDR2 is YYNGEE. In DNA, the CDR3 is TGTGCCAGCAGCGTAGGCCGCGGGAGTAATGAAAAACTGTTTTTT. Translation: CASSVGRGSNEKLFF.

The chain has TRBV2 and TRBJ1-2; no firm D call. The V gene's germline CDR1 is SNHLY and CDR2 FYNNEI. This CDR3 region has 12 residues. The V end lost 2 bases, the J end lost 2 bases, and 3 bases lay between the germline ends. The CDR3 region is CASSEQNYGYTF. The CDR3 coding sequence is TGTGCCAGCAGTGAACAGAACTATGGCTACACCTTC.